One and the same sample provided the 14 T cell receptor beta chains below, sequenced in a study of blood T cell repertoires in COVID-19. TCRdb keeps only in-frame clones here, not all; method: immunoSEQ multiplex PCR. This sample has some 280,000 clones; 70% to 90% occur once, and the top ten carry about 3%. Sample: peripheral blood. These receptors came from a woman younger than 45 with active or convalescent COVID-19.

This chain uses TRBV7-2 with TRBJ1-5; the D gene is possibly TRBD1 (5 bases). CDR3 length: 12 residues. Trimming cost V 5 bases and J 7 bases, with 9 bases left between them. Germline values: CDR1 SGHTA, CDR2 FQGNSA. Written as DNA, the CDR3 is TGTGCCAGCAGCCCCCAGGGACAGCCCCAGCATTTT. Translated: CASSPQGQPQHF.

This chain uses TRBV5-1 with TRBJ2-1; 13 bases agree with TRBD2. Looked up from germline, CDR1 is SGHRS and CDR2 is YFSETQ. V shed 0 bases and J 6 bases; nucleotides not matched to a gene: 3. The length of the CDR3 is 16 residues. The CDR3: CASSLVGTSGVNEQFF. Written as DNA, the CDR3 is TGCGCCAGCAGCTTGGTAGGGACTAGCGGGGTCAATGAGCAGTTCTTC.

The chain is built from TRBV19 and TRBJ2-3, with 12 bases identical to TRBD2. The CDR3 loop spans 16 amino acids. Germline V gene lookup returns CDR1 LNHDA and CDR2 SQIVND (reference sequence). The V gene end was trimmed by 4 bases and the J gene end by 2 bases; junction bases not matched to a gene: 4. The DNA of the CDR3 is TGTGCCAGTAGTAGCCGGACTAGCGGGATCACAGATACGCAGTATTTT. Its translation is CASSSRTSGITDTQYF.

The chain links TRBV19 to TRBJ1-5; 7 bases agree with TRBD1. Germline loops: CDR1 LNHDA, CDR2 SQIVND (reference sequence). The CDR3 is 13 amino acids. The V gene end was trimmed by 9 bases and the J gene end by 4 bases; junction bases not matched to a gene: 6. CDR3 sequence (DNA): TGTGCCAGCTCTTGGACAGGTAATCAGCCCCAGCATTTT. Residues: CASSWTGNQPQHF.

The chain links TRBV24-1 to TRBJ2-1; D may be TRBD2 (5 bases). The CDR3 is 17 amino acids. V lost 4 bases, J lost 6 bases, and 21 bases lay in between. Per the germline V gene, CDR1 is KGHDR and CDR2 is SFDVKD. The CDR3: CATSEGSVSPKGNEQFF. CDR3 nucleotides: TGTGCCACCAGTGAGGGGAGCGTGAGCCCCAAAGGCAATGAGCAGTTCTTC.

The V call is TRBV19, the J call TRBJ2-3; D ambiguous. V lost 2 bases and J 1 base, leaving 7 bases between the germline ends. Germline-derived CDR1 and CDR2 are LNHDA and SQIVND (reference sequence). The CDR3 has 14 amino acids. CDR3 DNA sequence: TGTGCCAGTAGTATAAGCGATGGCACAGATACGCAGTATTTT. Amino acid sequence: CASSISDGTDTQYF. Looking up the rest from reference TRBV19 and TRBJ2-3 gives the full variable domain: DGGITQSPKYLFRKEGQNVTLSCEQNLNHDAMYWYRQDPGQGLRLIYYSQIVNDFQKGDIAEGYSVSREKKESFPLTVTSAQKNPTAFYLCASSISDGTDTQYFGPGTRLTVL.

The CDR3 protein is CASRQGITSGERETQYF. DNA of the CDR3: TGTGCCAGCAGACAGGGTATTACTAGCGGGGAGAGAGAGACCCAGTACTTC. The chain links TRBV5-4 to TRBJ2-5; 10 positions agree with TRBD2. CDR1 and CDR2 (germline): SGHNT, YYREEE (reference sequence). The CDR3 contains 17 residues. The trim removed 5 bases at V and 4 bases at J, leaving 14 bases unmatched.

The V and J genes are TRBV4-1 and TRBJ2-7, with 12 bases aligning to TRBD2. The CDR3 contains 16 residues. Germline V gene data show CDR1 as MGHRA and CDR2 as YSYEKL. The ends lost 1 base at V and 3 bases at J; junction bases unmatched: 4. CDR3 loop: CASSQGLAGAYYEQYF. The CDR3 DNA follows: TGCGCCAGCAGCCAAGGACTAGCGGGGGCCTACTACGAGCAGTACTTC.

This clone was found once. The chain joins TRBV7-9 to TRBJ2-1; D gene unclear. From germline, CDR1 is SEHNR and CDR2 FQNEAQ (reference sequence). V lost 5 bases to trimming and J lost 4 bases, with 9 bases between them. This CDR3 contains 13 residues. The CDR3 protein is CASSQVRYNEQFF. CDR3 nucleotide sequence: TGTGCCAGCAGCCAGGTTAGGTACAATGAGCAGTTCTTC. The variable domain in full, completed from reference TRBV7-9 and TRBJ2-1, reads DTGVSQNPRHKITKRGQNVTFRCDPISEHNRLYWYRQTLGQGPEFLTYFQNEAQLEKSRLLSDRFSAERPKGSFSTLEIQRTEQGDSAMYLCASSQVRYNEQFFGPGTRLTVL.

The chain couples TRBV11-1 to TRBJ2-7; 7 nucleotides match TRBD1. This CDR3 contains 14 residues. V dropped 8 bases and J dropped 4; count of bases not matched to a gene: 11. Germline V gene sequence: CDR1 SGHAT, CDR2 FQDESV (reference sequence). The CDR3 spells CASSTPRQGYEQYF. DNA for the CDR3: TGTGCCAGCTCCACCCCGAGACAGGGATACGAGCAGTACTTC.

The chain employs TRBV6-5 and TRBJ2-1; a weak D match, TRBD2 (7 bases). CDR1 is MNHEY and CDR2 is SVGAGI in the germline V gene. V dropped 5 bases and J dropped 7 bases, with 18 bases sitting between them. The CDR3 spans 15 residues. CDR3 DNA sequence: TGTGCCAGCAGTAGACTGGGGGGGCAGTGGAATGAGCAGTTCTTC. Translated, it gives CASSRLGGQWNEQFF.

The genes are TRBV7-2 and TRBJ1-6, with D possibly being TRBD1 (6 bases). V was trimmed by 5 bases and J by 7 bases, leaving 15 bases between them. The CDR3 totals 15 residues. Germline V gives CDR1 SGHTA, CDR2 FQGNSA. CDR3 sequence reads: CASSQQGYGNSPLHF. In DNA form, the CDR3 reads TGTGCCAGCAGCCAACAGGGTTACGGAAATTCACCCCTCCACTTT.

The chain couples TRBV15 to TRBJ2-3, with 8 bases aligning to TRBD2. V lost 2 bases, J lost 4 bases, and 8 bases stayed unmatched. Germline V CDR1 and CDR2: LNHNV, YYDKDF (reference sequence). The CDR3 loop spans 16 amino acids. CDR3 bases: TGTGCCACCAGCAGACCTCATCGGGGGGGTGCAGATACGCAGTATTTT. It specifies CATSRPHRGGADTQYF.

J is TRBJ1-1 and V is TRBV18; D is unclear. The CDR3 is 15 residues long. Looked up from germline, CDR1 is KGHSH and CDR2 is LQKENI. Deletions cut 1 base from V and 6 bases from J, with 15 bases between. Here the CDR3 reads CASSPREVKYAEAFF. The CDR3 nucleotides are TGTGCCAGCTCACCACGAGAAGTAAAATACGCTGAAGCTTTCTTT.